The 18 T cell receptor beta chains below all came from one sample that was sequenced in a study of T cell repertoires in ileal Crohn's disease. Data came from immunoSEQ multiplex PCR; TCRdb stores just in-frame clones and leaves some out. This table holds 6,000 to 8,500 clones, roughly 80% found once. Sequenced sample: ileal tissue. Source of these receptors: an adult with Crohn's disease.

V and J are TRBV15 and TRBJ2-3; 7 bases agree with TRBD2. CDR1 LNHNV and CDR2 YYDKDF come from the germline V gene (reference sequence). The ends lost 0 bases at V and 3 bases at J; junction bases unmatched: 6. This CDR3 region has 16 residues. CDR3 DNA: TGTGCCACCAGCAGAGACAGCCCGGGACTAACAGATACGCAGTATTTT. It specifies CATSRDSPGLTDTQYF. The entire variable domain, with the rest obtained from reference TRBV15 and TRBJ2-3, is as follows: DAMVIQNPRYQVTQFGKPVTLSCSQTLNHNVMYWYQQKSSQAPKLLFHYYDKDFNNEADTPDNFQSRRPNTSFCFLDIRSPGLGDTAMYLCATSRDSPGLTDTQYFGPGTRLTVL.

CDR3 coding DNA: TGTGCCAGCAGCTCGAGAGGACTCCCAGATACGCAGTATTTT. Translating it yields CASSSRGLPDTQYF. The genes are TRBV7-3 and TRBJ2-3, with a possible D match to TRBD2 (5 bases). The V gene's germline CDR1 is SGHTA and CDR2 FQGTGA. V was pared by 4 bases and J by 4 bases, with 12 bases between. The CDR3 is 14 residues long.

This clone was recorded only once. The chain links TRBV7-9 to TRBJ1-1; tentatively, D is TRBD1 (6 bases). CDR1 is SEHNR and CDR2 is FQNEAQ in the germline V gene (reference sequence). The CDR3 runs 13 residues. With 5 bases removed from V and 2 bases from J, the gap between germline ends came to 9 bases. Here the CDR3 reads CASSGQRNTEAFF. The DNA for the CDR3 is TGTGCCAGCAGCGGACAGAGAAACACTGAAGCTTTCTTT.

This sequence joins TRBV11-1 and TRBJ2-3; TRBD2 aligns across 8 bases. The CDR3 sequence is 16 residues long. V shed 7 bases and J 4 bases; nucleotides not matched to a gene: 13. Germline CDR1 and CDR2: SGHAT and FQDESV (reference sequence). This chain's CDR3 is CASKKNGRAVADTQYF. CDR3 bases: TGTGCCAGCAAAAAGAACGGGAGGGCCGTCGCAGATACGCAGTATTTT. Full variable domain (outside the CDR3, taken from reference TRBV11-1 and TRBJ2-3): EAEVAQSPRYKITEKSQAVAFWCDPISGHATLYWYRQILGQGPELLVQFQDESVVDDSQLPKDRFSAERLKGVDSTLKIQPAELGDSAMYLCASKKNGRAVADTQYFGPGTRLTVL.

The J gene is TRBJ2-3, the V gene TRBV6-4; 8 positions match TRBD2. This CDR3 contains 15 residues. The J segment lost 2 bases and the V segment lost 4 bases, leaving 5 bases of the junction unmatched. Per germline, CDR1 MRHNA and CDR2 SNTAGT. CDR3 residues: CASSVTAGATDTQYF. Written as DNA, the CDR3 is TGTGCCAGCAGTGTAACAGCGGGGGCCACAGATACGCAGTATTTT.

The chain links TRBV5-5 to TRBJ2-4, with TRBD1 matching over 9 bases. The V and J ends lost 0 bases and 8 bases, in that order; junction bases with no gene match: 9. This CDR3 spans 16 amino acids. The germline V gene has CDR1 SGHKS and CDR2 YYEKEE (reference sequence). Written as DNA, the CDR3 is TGTGCCAGCAGCTTGGGACAGGGGGTTCGCTCTGACATTCAGTACTTC. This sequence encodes CASSLGQGVRSDIQYF. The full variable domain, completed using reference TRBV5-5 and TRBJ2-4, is DAGVTQSPTHLIKTRGQQVTLRCSPISGHKSVSWYQQVLGQGPQFIFQYYEKEERGRGNFPDRFSARQFPNYSSELNVNALLLGDSALYLCASSLGQGVRSDIQYFGAGTRLSVL.

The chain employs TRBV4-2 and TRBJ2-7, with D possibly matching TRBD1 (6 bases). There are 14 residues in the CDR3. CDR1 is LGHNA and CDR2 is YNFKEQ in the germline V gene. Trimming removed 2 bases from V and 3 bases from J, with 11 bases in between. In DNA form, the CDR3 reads TGTGCCAGCAGCCAACAAACAGGGAACTACGAGCAGTACTTC. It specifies CASSQQTGNYEQYF.

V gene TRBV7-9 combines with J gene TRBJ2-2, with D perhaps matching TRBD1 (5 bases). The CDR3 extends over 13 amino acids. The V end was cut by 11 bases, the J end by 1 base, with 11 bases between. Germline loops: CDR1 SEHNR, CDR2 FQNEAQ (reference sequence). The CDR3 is CASTGQNTGELFF. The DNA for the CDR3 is TGTGCCTCAACTGGACAGAACACCGGGGAGCTGTTTTTT.

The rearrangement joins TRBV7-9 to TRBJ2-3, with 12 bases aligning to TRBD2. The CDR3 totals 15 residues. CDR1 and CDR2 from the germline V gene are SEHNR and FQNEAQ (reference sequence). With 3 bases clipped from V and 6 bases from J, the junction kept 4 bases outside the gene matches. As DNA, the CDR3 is TGTGCCAGCAGCTTGACTAGCGGGAGTAGTGATACGCAGTATTTT. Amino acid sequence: CASSLTSGSSDTQYF.

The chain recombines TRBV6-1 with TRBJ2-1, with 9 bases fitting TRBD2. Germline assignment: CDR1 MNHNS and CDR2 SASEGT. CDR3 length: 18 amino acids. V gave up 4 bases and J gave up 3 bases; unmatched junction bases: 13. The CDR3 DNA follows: TGTGCCAGCAGTGCCGAGGGCGGGAGGGCCACGAGCTACAATGAGCAGTTCTTC. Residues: CASSAEGGRATSYNEQFF.

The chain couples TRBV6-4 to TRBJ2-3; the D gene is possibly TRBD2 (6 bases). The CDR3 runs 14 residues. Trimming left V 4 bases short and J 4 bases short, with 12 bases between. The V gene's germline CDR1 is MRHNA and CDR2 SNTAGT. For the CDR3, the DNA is TGTGCCAGCAGTGCGGAGGGTTCGGCAGATACGCAGTATTTT. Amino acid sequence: CASSAEGSADTQYF.

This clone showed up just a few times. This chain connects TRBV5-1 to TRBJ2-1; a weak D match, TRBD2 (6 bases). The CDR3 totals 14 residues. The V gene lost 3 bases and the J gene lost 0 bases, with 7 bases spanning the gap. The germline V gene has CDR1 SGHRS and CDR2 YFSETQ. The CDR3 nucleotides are TGCGCCAGCAGCTGGGACTCCTCCTACAATGAGCAGTTCTTC. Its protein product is CASSWDSSYNEQFF.

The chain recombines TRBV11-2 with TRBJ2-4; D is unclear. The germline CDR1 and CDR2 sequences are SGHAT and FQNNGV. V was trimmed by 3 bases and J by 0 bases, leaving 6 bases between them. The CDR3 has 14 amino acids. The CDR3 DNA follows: TGTGCCAGCAGCTTCTCGGGAGCCAAAAACATTCAGTACTTC. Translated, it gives CASSFSGAKNIQYF.

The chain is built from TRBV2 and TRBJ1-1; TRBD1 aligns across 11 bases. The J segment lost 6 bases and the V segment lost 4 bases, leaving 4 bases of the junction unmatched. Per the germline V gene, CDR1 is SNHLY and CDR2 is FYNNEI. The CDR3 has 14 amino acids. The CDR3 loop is CASSVGDRGAEAFF. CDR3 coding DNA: TGTGCCAGCAGTGTAGGGGACAGGGGGGCTGAAGCTTTCTTT.

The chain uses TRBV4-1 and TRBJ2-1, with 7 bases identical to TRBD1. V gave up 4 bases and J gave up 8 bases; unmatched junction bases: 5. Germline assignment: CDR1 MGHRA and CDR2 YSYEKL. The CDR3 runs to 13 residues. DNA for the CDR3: TGCGCCAGCAGCCTTCAACAGGGGTATGAGCAGTTCTTC. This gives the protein CASSLQQGYEQFF.

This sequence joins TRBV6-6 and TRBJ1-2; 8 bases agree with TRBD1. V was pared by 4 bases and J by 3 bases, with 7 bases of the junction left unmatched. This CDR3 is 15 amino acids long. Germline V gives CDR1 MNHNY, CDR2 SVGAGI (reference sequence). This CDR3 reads CASSSRTGSDYGYTF. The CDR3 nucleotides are TGTGCCAGCAGTTCTCGGACAGGGTCGGACTATGGCTACACCTTC.

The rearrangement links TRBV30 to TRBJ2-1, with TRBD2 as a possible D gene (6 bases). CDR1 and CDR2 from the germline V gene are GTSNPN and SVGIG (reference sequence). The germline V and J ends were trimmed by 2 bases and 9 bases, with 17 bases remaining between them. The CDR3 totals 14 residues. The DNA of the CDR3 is TGTGCCTGGAGTTTGGCGGGATTGGGGCGTGAGCAGTTCTTC. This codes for CAWSLAGLGREQFF. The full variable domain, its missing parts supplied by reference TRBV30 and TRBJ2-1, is SQTIHQWPATLVQPVGSPLSLECTVEGTSNPNLYWYRQAAGRGLQLLFYSVGIGQISSEVPQNLSASRPQDRQFILSSKKLLLSDSGFYLCAWSLAGLGREQFFGPGTRLTVL.

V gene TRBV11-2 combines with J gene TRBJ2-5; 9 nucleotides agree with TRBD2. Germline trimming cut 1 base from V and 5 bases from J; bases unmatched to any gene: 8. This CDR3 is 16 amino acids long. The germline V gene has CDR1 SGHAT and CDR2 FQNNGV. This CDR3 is CASSLGAAGGGETQYF. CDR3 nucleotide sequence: TGTGCCAGCAGCTTAGGGGCAGCGGGAGGCGGTGAGACCCAGTACTTC. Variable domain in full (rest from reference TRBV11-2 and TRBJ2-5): EAGVAQSPRYKIIEKRQSVAFWCNPISGHATLYWYQQILGQGPKLLIQFQNNGVVDDSQLPKDRFSAERLKGVDSTLKIQPAKLEDSAVYLCASSLGAAGGGETQYFGPGTRLLVL.